This is a list of T cell receptor beta chains from one sample in a study of T cells in Graves' hyperthyroidism and ophthalmopathy. In TCRdb, the multiplex PCR reads were re-called with MiXCR into one record per CDR3 protein. Among around 500,000 distinct CDR3 sequences listed, less than 15% were seen once. What was sequenced was blood. The source of these receptors is a woman aged 40 to 49 with Graves' hyperthyroidism. Each CDR3 is given without its conserved first and last residue.

V	length	J	CDR3
TRBV5-1	13	TRBJ1-1	ASSYGDRDDTEAF
TRBV18	12	TRBJ1-2	ASSRTGLDYGYT
TRBV12-3/TRBV12-4	11	TRBJ1-2	ASGPAPNYGYT
TRBV18	14	TRBJ1-1	ASSLSLGQMNTEAF
TRBV25-1	14	TRBJ2-3	ASSERTERSTDTQY
TRBV5-1	12	TRBJ2-2	ASTPQVSAGELF
TRBV7-9	13	TRBJ2-1	ASSSASGRSNEQF
TRBV27	11	TRBJ2-1	ASSFSQGNEQF
TRBV28	11	TRBJ2-4	ASRQGTKNIQY
TRBV7-2	10	TRBJ2-2	ASSLVVGELF
TRBV20-1	11	TRBJ2-5	SASTGGQETQY
TRBV5-1	13	TRBJ1-1	ASSSRQGTNTEAF
TRBV6-1	16	TRBJ1-6	ASTTGRTSSSYNSPLH
TRBV20-1	12	TRBJ2-7	SARDSSGTYEQY
TRBV12-3/TRBV12-4	12	TRBJ2-1	ASSFIAAYNEQF
TRBV7-9	11	TRBJ2-1	ASSLKLHNEQF
TRBV28	12	TRBJ1-4	ASSLIQGHEKLF
TRBV9	13	TRBJ2-1	ASSPGTTGSNEQF
TRBV28	13	TRBJ1-1	ASSSADQLNTEAF
TRBV28	13	TRBJ1-4	ASSLSGSGGEKLF
TRBV28	14	TRBJ1-1	ASTRLRGAANTEAF
TRBV5-1	13	TRBJ2-1	ASSLLSGSFNEQF
TRBV7-9	11	TRBJ2-7	ATRGTVSYEQY
TRBV20-1	11	TRBJ2-7	SAPGQVAYEQY
TRBV24-1	14	TRBJ2-1	ATSDPGQGYFNEQF
TRBV27	11	TRBJ2-5	ASSLTLGETQY
TRBV2	13	TRBJ1-5	ASSAWTGRGQPQH
TRBV2	14	TRBJ2-3	ASSEVGLAITDTQY
TRBV3-1	14	TRBJ2-1	ASSSPRTSGENEQF
TRBV20-1	14	TRBJ2-5	SAREEGTSGRKTQY
TRBV7-9	11	TRBJ1-4	ASSFLENPKLF
TRBV11-2	16	TRBJ2-4	ASSPNPAGGSAKNIQY
TRBV13	12	TRBJ1-2	ASSSDRENYGYT
TRBV20-1	14	TRBJ2-3	SARGSNGQYTDTQY
TRBV20-1	11	TRBJ2-7	SARPAGGYEQY
TRBV20-1	10	TRBJ2-7	SASAAYYEQY
TRBV11-2	12	TRBJ2-2	ASSLAAYTGELF
TRBV7-3	13	TRBJ1-2	ASSPDPSGSYGYT
TRBV19	14	TRBJ2-2	ASSIRLAGNTGELF
TRBV7-6	17	TRBJ1-5	ASSLDHRDRESLDQPQH
TRBV20-1	11	TRBJ1-1	SATDRMNTEAF